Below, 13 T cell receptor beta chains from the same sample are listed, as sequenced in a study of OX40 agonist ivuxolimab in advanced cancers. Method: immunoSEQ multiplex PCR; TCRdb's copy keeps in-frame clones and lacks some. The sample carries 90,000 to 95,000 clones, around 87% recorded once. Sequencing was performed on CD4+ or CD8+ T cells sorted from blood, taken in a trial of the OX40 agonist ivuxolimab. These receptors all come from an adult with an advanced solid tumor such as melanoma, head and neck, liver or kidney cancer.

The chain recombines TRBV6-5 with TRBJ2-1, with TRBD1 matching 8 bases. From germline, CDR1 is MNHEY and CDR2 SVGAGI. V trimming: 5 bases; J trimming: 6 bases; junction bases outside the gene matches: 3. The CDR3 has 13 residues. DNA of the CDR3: TGTGCCAGCAGTGGACAGGGCATCAATGAGCAGTTCTTC. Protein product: CASSGQGINEQFF.

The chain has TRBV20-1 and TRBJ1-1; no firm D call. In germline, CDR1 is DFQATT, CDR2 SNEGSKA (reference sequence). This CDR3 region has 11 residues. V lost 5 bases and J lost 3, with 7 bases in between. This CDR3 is CSAEGDTEAFF. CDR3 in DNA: TGCAGTGCTGAGGGAGACACTGAAGCTTTCTTT.

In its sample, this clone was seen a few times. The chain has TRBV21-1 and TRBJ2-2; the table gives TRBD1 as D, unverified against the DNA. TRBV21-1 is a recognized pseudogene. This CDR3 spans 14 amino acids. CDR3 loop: CASKGTSNTGELFF. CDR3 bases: TGTGCCAGCAAGGGGACATCGAACACCGGGGAGCTGTTTTTT.

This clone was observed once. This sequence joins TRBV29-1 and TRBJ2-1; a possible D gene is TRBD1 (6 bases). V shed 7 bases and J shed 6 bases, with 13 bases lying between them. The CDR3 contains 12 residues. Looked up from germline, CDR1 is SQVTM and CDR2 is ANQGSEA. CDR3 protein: CSAGQIGNEQFF. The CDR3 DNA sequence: TGCAGCGCCGGACAGATCGGCAATGAGCAGTTCTTC.

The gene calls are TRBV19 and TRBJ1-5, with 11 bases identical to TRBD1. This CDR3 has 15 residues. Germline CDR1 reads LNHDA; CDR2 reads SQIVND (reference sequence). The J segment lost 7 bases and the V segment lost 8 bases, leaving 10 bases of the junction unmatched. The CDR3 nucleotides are TGTGCCAGTGGACAGGGGGCTAATAATTTACAGCCCCAGCATTTT. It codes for CASGQGANNLQPQHF.

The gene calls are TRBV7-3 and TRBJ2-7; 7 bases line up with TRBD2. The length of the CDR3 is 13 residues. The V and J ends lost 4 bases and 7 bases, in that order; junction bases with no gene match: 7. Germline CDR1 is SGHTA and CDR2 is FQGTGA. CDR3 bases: TGTGCCAGCAGCTCCGGGACTATGAGGGAGCAGTACTTC. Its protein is CASSSGTMREQYF.

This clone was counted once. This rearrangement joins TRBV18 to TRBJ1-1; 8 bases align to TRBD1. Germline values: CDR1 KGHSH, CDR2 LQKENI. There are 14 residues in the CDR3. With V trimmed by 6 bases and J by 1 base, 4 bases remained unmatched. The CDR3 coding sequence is TGTGCCAGCTCTAAACAGGGGGAGAACACTGAAGCTTTCTTT. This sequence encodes CASSKQGENTEAFF.

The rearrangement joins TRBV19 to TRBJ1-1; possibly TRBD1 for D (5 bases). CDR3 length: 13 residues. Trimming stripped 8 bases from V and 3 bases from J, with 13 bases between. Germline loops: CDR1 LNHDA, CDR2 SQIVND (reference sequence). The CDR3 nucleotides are TGTGCCAGTCGGGGGATTAGTTACACTGAAGCTTTCTTT. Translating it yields CASRGISYTEAFF.

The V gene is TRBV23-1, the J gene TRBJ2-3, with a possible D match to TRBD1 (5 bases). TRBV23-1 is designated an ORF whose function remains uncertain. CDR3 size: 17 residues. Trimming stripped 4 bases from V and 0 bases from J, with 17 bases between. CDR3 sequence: CASSPPWGGKSTDTQYF. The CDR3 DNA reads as TGCGCCAGCAGTCCCCCATGGGGCGGCAAGAGCACAGATACGCAGTATTTT.

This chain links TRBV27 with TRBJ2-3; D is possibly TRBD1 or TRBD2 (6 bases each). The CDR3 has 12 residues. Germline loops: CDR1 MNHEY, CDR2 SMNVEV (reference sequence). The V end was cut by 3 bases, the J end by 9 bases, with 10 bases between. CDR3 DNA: TGTGCCAGCAGTTTTAGGGGGGAGACGCAGTATTTT. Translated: CASSFRGETQYF.

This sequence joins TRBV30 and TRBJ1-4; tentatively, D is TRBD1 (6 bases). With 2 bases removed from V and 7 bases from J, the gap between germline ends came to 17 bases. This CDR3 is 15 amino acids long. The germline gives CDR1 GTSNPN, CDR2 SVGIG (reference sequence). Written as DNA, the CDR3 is TGTGCCTGGAGTTCACAACAGGGATACGGTGAAAAACTGTTTTTT. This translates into CAWSSQQGYGEKLFF.

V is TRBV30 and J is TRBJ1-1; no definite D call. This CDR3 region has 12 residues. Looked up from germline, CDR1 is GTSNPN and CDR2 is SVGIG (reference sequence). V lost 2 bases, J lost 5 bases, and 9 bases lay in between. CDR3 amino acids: CAWSSLGTEAFF. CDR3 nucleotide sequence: TGTGCCTGGAGTAGTTTGGGGACTGAAGCTTTCTTT.

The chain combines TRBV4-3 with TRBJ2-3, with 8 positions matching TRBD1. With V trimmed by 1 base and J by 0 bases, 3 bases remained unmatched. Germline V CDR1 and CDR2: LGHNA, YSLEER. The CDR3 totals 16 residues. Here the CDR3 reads CASSQGRQGSTDTQYF. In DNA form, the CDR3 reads TGCGCCAGCAGCCAAGGAAGACAGGGGAGCACAGATACGCAGTATTTT.